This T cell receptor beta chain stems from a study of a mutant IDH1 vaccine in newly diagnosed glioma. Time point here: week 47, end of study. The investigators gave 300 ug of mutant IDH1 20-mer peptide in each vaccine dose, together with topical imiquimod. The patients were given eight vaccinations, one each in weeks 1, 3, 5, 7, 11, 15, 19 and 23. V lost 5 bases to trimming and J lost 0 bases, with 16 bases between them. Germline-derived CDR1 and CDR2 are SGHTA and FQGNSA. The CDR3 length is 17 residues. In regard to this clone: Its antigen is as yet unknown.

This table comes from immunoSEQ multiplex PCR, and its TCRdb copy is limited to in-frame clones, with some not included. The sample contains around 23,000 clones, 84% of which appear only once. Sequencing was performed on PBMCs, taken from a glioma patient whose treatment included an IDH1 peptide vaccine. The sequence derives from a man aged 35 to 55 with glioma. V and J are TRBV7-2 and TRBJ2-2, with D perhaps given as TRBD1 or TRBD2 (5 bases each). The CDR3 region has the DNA TGTGCCAGCAGCCCCTATCCCGGGACGGCGAACACCGGGGAGCTGTTTTTT. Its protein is CASSPYPGTANTGELFF.